Below are 2 T cell receptor beta chains sequenced from a single sample in a study of cytotoxic CD8 clonotypes in ibrutinib-treated CLL. Sequencing used immunoSEQ multiplex PCR; TCRdb keeps in-frame clones, though not all of them. The repertoire has some 170,000 clones, nearly 90% of them found once; the top ten carry approximately 3%. The source material was PBMCs, sampled at disease progression, from a patient treated with ibrutinib. The origin of the receptors is a human donor with chronic lymphocytic leukemia.

The rearrangement uses TRBV29-1 and TRBJ2-5; no clear D gene. Germline CDR1 reads SQVTM; CDR2 reads ANQGSEA. This CDR3 has 13 residues. V was shortened by 1 base and J by 5 bases, with 11 bases between the two germline ends. The CDR3, as DNA: TGCAGCGTTGAAGCGCGTCAGTTGGAGACCCAGTACTTC. It translates to CSVEARQLETQYF.

This clone is a singleton in its sample. The chain joins TRBV11-2 to TRBJ1-2; 8 nucleotides align to TRBD1. V lost 0 bases to trimming and J lost 4 bases; unmatched junction nucleotides: 10. CDR3 length: 17 residues. Per the germline V gene, CDR1 is SGHAT and CDR2 is FQNNGV. The CDR3 sequence is CASSLDLGTGPFYGYTF. The DNA for the CDR3 is TGTGCCAGCAGCTTAGATCTAGGGACAGGTCCTTTCTATGGCTACACCTTC.